These 7 T cell receptor beta chains share one sample of origin, sequenced in a study of CD8 T cells in ankylosing spondylitis. TCRdb re-analysed the 5' RACE reads in MiXCR, keeping a single row per CDR3 protein. The sample includes around 230,000 distinct CDR3 sequences, 8.2% of them seen just once. Source material: blood, either unsorted or a sorted T cell fraction (not recorded which). The origin of the receptors is a female donor with ankylosing spondylitis or in good health (not recorded which).

This clonotype was counted many times. V is TRBV7-6 and J is TRBJ2-1; possibly TRBD2 for D (6 bases). The CDR3 is made up of 15 amino acids. Trimming took 1 base from V and 7 from J, leaving 14 bases between them. The V gene's germline CDR1 is SGHVS and CDR2 FNYEAQ. This CDR3 reads CASSLVETRLNEQFF. DNA of the CDR3: TGTGCCAGCAGCTTAGTAGAGACTAGGCTTAATGAGCAGTTCTTC.

This clonotype showed up many times. The gene calls are TRBV5-1 and TRBJ2-1; D may be TRBD2 (5 bases). Trimming removed 3 bases at V and 3 bases at J, with 13 bases between. The CDR3 totals 15 residues. Germline lookup yields CDR1 SGHRS and CDR2 YFSETQ. CDR3 residues: CASSWRRPGYNEQFF. As DNA, the CDR3 is TGCGCCAGCAGCTGGAGGAGACCTGGCTACAATGAGCAGTTCTTC.

This clonotype was found many times. This chain joins TRBV25-1 and TRBJ2-3, with D possibly TRBD2 on 6 matching bases. Between the trimmed V and J ends, which lost 4 bases and 4 bases, there was a span of 12 bases. Germline CDR1 is MGHDK and CDR2 is SYGVNS. The CDR3 consists of 14 residues. CDR3 loop: CASSARPGADTQYF. Written as DNA, the CDR3 is TGTGCCAGCAGTGCTCGTCCGGGGGCAGATACGCAGTATTTT. Full variable domain (missing parts from reference TRBV25-1 and TRBJ2-3): EADIYQTPRYLVIGTGKKITLECSQTMGHDKMYWYQQDPGMELHLIHYSYGVNSTEKGDLSSESTVSRIRTEHFPLTLESARPSHTSQYLCASSARPGADTQYFGPGTRLTVL.

This clonotype was detected many times. The CDR3 reads CASSYSTWEDTEAFF. The CDR3, as DNA: TGTGCCAGCAGTTACTCGACATGGGAAGACACTGAAGCTTTCTTT. The chain combines TRBV6-6 with TRBJ1-1; no reliable D call. CDR1 is MNHNY, CDR2 SVGAGI, per germline (reference sequence). CDR3 length: 15 residues. Trimming stripped 0 bases from V and 3 bases from J, with 11 bases between.

This clonotype was counted at least ten times. Here the CDR3 DNA reads TGCGCCAGCAGCTTGGAAGGCGGGGAGCTGTTTTTT. Translated: CASSLEGGELFF. The gene calls are TRBV5-1 and TRBJ2-2; D call uncertain. Looked up from germline, CDR1 is SGHRS and CDR2 is YFSETQ. Trimming stripped 0 bases from V and 7 bases from J, with 4 bases between. The CDR3 has 12 residues.

With regard to this clonotype: A much larger clonotype is one base distant, so this may be a read error. V and J are TRBV2 and TRBJ2-1; possibly TRBD2 for D (5 bases). The CDR3 has 12 amino acids. Germline V gene sequence: CDR1 SNHLY, CDR2 FYNNEI. The CDR3 loop is CTTETKLNEQFF. The CDR3 DNA follows: TGTACCACCGAGACTAAACTAAATGAGCAGTTCTTC.

J is TRBJ2-2 and V is TRBV7-9, with D possibly called TRBD1 or TRBD2 (5 bases each). V shed 5 bases and J shed 4 bases, with 17 bases lying between them. The CDR3 consists of 16 residues. Germline loops: CDR1 SEHNR, CDR2 FQNEAQ (reference sequence). This CDR3 is CASSPQVGDLTGELFF. The CDR3 DNA reads as TGTGCCAGCAGCCCCCAGGTCGGGGACCTCACCGGGGAGCTGTTTTTT.